This is a list of T cell receptor beta chains from one sample in a study of blood T cell repertoires in COVID-19. Profiled with immunoSEQ multiplex PCR; TCRdb holds only in-frame clones, not every one. The table records some 250,000 clones, approximately 80% of them present only once. The material sequenced was peripheral blood. These receptor sequences come from a woman older than 75 with COVID-19, enrolled during active disease. CDR3s include the opening cysteine and the closing phenylalanine or tryptophan. D genes are given only for firm matches. Part of the rows lack a size; the others show once, few, many or a class for expanded clones.

abundance,j_gene,v_gene,d_gene,CDR3aa,CDR3nt
.,TRBJ2-1,TRBV4-3,.,CASSQGDRTYNEQFF,TGCGCCAGCAGCCAAGGTGACAGGACGTACAATGAGCAGTTCTTC
.,TRBJ2-7,TRBV19,.,CASSIRQAGEQYF,TGTGCCAGTAGTATTCGGCAGGCAGGCGAGCAGTACTTC
.,TRBJ2-2,TRBV19,TRBD1,CASRATGGTGELFF,TGTGCCAGTAGAGCGACAGGGGGCACCGGGGAGCTGTTTTTT
.,TRBJ1-3,TRBV3-1/TRBV3-2,.,CASSQEASGNTIYF,TGTGCCAGCAGCCAAGAGGCCTCTGGAAACACCATATATTTT
few,TRBJ2-5,TRBV7-3,TRBD2,CASSQMGGYQETQYF,TGTGCCAGCAGCCAAATGGGGGGGTACCAAGAGACCCAGTACTTC
.,TRBJ1-4,TRBV7-2,.,CASSLEGRTNEKLFF,TGTGCCAGCAGCTTAGAGGGTAGGACAAATGAAAAACTGTTTTTT
.,TRBJ2-3,TRBV30,.,CAWSGGNADTQYF,TGTGCCTGGAGCGGCGGGAACGCAGATACGCAGTATTTT
.,TRBJ2-1,TRBV5-1,.,CASSLTGATKQFF,TGCGCCAGCAGCTTAACGGGAGCTACGAAGCAGTTCTTC
.,TRBJ1-6,TRBV11-2,TRBD1,CASSLGQNSPLHF,TGTGCCAGCAGCTTGGGACAGAATTCACCCCTCCACTTT
.,TRBJ1-1,TRBV19,.,CASSEGEQGTEAFF,TGTGCCAGTAGTGAGGGGGAGCAGGGGACTGAAGCTTTCTTT
.,TRBJ2-1,TRBV7-8,.,CASSLAGLSNEQFF,TGTGCCAGCAGCTTAGCGGGGCTGTCAAATGAGCAGTTCTTC
once,TRBJ1-2,TRBV18,TRBD1,CASSESRGYGYTF,TGTGCCAGCTCCGAAAGCAGGGGGTATGGCTACACCTTC
.,TRBJ2-2,TRBV6-1,TRBD2,CASSEQLAGGYTGELFF,TGTGCCAGCAGTGAACAACTAGCGGGAGGGTACACCGGGGAGCTGTTTTTT
.,TRBJ2-1,TRBV11-2,.,CASSLGLYNEQFF,TGTGCCAGCAGCTTAGGGCTTTACAATGAGCAGTTCTTC
.,TRBJ1-3,TRBV28,.,CASSLDRRNTIYF,TGTGCCAGCAGTCTGGACAGACGAAACACCATATATTTT
.,TRBJ2-7,TRBV5-1,TRBD1,CASRPGQDSYEQYF,TGCGCCAGCAGGCCGGGACAGGATTCCTACGAGCAGTACTTC
.,TRBJ1-4,TRBV19,.,CASSAYRDLNEKLFF,TGTGCCAGTAGTGCCTACAGGGACCTTAATGAAAAACTGTTTTTT
.,TRBJ1-1,TRBV30,.,CAWSPGGLTEAFF,TGTGCCTGGAGTCCGGGGGGCCTCACTGAAGCTTTCTTT
.,TRBJ2-1,TRBV6-5,TRBD2,CASSFGLAGGPSFF,TGTGCCAGCAGCTTCGGACTAGCGGGAGGGCCTTCGTTCTTC
.,TRBJ2-4,TRBV3-1/TRBV3-2,.,CASSQPIGTVRAKNIQYF,TGTGCCAGCAGCCAACCTATCGGGACTGTCCGAGCCAAAAACATTCAGTACTTC
.,TRBJ2-1,TRBV5-5,.,CASSFTGVYNEQFF,TGTGCCAGCAGCTTTACAGGAGTTTACAATGAGCAGTTCTTC
.,TRBJ2-7,TRBV5-1,.,CASSRTATSYEQYF,TGCGCCAGTTCTAGGACAGCAACCTCCTACGAGCAGTACTTC
.,TRBJ2-1,TRBV18,.,CASSGGRSNEQFF,TGTGCCAGCTCGGGGGGTCGGAGCAATGAGCAGTTCTTC
.,TRBJ2-7,TRBV7-2,TRBD2,CASSLARRGIGYEQYF,TGTGCCAGCAGCTTAGCTAGGCGGGGGATTGGGTACGAGCAGTACTTC
.,TRBJ1-1,TRBV29-1,.,CNGEGAEGAFF,TGCAATGGAGAAGGAGCCGAGGGAGCTTTCTTT
.,TRBJ2-1,TRBV2,TRBD2,CASTHRRGSPNEQFF,TGTGCCAGCACCCATCGGCGGGGGTCGCCCAATGAGCAGTTCTTC
.,TRBJ2-5,TRBV5-1,TRBD2,CASSLGAGGETQYF,TGCGCCAGCAGCTTGGGTGCGGGAGGGGAGACCCAGTACTTC
.,TRBJ1-1,TRBV3-1/TRBV3-2,.,CASSQGNSLRF,TGTGCCAGCAGCCAAGGTAATAGCCTTCGCTTT
.,TRBJ1-6,TRBV28,.,CASSFPRSSYNSPLHF,TGTGCCAGCAGTTTTCCCCGGAGCTCCTATAATTCACCCCTCCACTTT
.,TRBJ1-2,TRBV27,TRBD1,CASSTRDSGYTF,TGTGCCAGCAGTACCCGGGACAGCGGCTACACCTTC
.,TRBJ2-3,TRBV7-9,.,CASSPRQLGTQYF,TGTGCCAGCAGCCCCCGACAACTCGGTACGCAGTATTTT
.,TRBJ2-7,TRBV7-9,TRBD1,CASSFGSGQGTYEQYF,TGTGCCAGCAGCTTCGGATCGGGACAGGGTACCTACGAGCAGTACTTC
.,TRBJ1-1,TRBV11-2,.,CASSLRRSIEAFF,TGTGCCAGCAGCTTACGTCGGTCGATTGAAGCTTTCTTT
.,TRBJ2-3,TRBV3-1/TRBV3-2,TRBD2,CASRPLAGGFAQYF,TGTGCCAGCAGGCCACTAGCGGGGGGCTTCGCGCAGTATTTT
.,TRBJ1-5,TRBV30,.,CAWRPGKFSSQPQHF,TGTGCCTGGAGGCCCGGGAAATTTTCATCTCAGCCCCAGCATTTT
few,TRBJ1-6,TRBV21-1,.,CATGQGFNNSPLHF,TGTGCCACAGGACAGGGGTTCAATAATTCACCCCTCCACTTT
.,TRBJ2-3,TRBV30,.,CAWSQMRTDTQYF,TGTGCCTGGAGCCAGATGCGCACAGATACGCAGTATTTT